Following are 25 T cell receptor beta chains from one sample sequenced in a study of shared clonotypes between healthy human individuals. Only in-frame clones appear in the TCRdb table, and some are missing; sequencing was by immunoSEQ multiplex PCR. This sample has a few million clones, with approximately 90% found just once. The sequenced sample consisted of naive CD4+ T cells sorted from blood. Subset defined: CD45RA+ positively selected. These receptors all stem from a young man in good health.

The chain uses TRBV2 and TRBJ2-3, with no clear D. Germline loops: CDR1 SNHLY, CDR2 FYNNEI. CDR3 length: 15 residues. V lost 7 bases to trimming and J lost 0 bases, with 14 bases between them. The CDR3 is CASTPTVSSTDTQYF. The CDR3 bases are TGTGCCAGCACCCCAACAGTTTCTAGCACAGATACGCAGTATTTT.

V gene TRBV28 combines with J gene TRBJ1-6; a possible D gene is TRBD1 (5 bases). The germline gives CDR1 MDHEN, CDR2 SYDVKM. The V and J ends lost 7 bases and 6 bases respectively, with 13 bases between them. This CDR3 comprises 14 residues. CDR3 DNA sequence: TGTGCCAGCAAACTCCCTGGGGGTAATTCACCCCTCCACTTT. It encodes CASKLPGGNSPLHF.

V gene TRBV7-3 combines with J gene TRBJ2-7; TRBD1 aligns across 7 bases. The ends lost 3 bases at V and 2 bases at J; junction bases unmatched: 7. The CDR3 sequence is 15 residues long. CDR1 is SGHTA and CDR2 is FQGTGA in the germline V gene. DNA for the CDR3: TGTGCCAGCAGCTTGGACTCGACAGGGCCCTACGAGCAGTACTTC. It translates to CASSLDSTGPYEQYF.

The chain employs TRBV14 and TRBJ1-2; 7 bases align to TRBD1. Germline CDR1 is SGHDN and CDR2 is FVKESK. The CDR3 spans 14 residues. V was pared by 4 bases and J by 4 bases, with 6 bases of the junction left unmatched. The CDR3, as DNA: TGTGCCAGCAGCCGGGACAGCGAATCCTATGGCTACACCTTC. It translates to CASSRDSESYGYTF.

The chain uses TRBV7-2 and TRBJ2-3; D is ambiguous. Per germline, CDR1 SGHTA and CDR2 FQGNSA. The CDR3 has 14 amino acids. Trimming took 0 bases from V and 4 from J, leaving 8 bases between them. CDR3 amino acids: CASSLARVADTQYF. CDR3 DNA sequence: TGTGCCAGCAGCTTAGCTCGTGTCGCAGATACGCAGTATTTT.

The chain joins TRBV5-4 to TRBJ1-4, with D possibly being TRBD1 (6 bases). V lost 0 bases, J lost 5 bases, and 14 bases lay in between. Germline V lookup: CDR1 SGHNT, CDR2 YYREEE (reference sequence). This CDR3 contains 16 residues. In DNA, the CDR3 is TGTGCCAGCAGCTTGGGCGATACAGGGTCGAATGAAAAACTGTTTTTT. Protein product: CASSLGDTGSNEKLFF.

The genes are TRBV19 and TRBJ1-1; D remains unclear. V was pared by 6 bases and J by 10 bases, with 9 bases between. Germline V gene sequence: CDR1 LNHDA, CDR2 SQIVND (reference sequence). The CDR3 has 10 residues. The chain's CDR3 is CASSDRGAFF. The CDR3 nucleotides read TGTGCCAGTAGCGATCGAGGAGCTTTCTTT.

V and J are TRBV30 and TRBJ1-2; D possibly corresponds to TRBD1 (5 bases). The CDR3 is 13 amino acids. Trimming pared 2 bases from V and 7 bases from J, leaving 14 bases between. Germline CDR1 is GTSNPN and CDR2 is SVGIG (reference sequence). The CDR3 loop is CAWSQGGDTGYTF. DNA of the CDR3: TGTGCCTGGAGTCAGGGAGGGGATACTGGCTACACCTTC.

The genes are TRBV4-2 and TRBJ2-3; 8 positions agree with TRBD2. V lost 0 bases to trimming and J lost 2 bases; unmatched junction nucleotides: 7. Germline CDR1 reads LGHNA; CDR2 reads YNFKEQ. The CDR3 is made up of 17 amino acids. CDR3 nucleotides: TGTGCCAGCAGCCAAGAGGGGAGCGGGGGACCCACAGATACGCAGTATTTT. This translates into CASSQEGSGGPTDTQYF.

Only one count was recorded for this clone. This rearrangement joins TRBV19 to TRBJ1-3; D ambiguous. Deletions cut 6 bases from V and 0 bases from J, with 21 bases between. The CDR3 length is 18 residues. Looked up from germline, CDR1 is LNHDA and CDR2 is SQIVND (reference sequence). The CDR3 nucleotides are TGTGCCAGTAGGAGCTCCGGGCGTCTAGGGAGCTCTGGAAACACCATATATTTT. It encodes CASRSSGRLGSSGNTIYF.

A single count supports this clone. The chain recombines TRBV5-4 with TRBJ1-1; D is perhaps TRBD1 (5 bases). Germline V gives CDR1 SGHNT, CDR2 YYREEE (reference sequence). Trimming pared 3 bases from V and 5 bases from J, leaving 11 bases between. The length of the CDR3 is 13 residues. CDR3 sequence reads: CASSSGFRTEAFF. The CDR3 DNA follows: TGTGCCAGCAGCTCAGGGTTTCGGACTGAAGCTTTCTTT. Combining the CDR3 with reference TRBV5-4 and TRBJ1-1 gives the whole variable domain ETGVTQSPTHLIKTRGQQVTLRCSSQSGHNTVSWYQQALGQGPQFIFQYYREEENGRGNFPPRFSGLQFPNYSSELNVNALELDDSALYLCASSSGFRTEAFFGQGTRLTVV.

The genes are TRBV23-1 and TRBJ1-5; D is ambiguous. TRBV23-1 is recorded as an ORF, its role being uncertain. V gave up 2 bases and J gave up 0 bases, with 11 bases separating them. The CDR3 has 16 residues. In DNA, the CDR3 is TGCGCCAGCAGTCAAGCCCAGGCGTATAGCAATCAGCCCCAGCATTTT. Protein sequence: CASSQAQAYSNQPQHF.

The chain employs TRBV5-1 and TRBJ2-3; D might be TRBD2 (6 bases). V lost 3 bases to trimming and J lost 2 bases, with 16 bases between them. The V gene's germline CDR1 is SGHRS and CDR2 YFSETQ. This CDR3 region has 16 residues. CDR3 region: CASSSVAEPYTDTQYF. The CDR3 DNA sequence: TGCGCCAGCAGCTCGGTAGCGGAGCCTTACACAGATACGCAGTATTTT. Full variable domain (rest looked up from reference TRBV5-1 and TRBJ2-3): KAGVTQTPRYLIKTRGQQVTLSCSPISGHRSVSWYQQTPGQGLQFLFEYFSETQRNKGNFPGRFSGRQFSNSRSEMNVSTLELGDSALYLCASSSVAEPYTDTQYFGPGTRLTVL.

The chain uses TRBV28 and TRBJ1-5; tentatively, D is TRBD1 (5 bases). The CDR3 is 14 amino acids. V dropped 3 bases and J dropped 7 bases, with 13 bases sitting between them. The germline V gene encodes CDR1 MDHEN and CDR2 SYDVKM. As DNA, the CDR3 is TGTGCCAGCAGTTTTGCAGGGTTAGGCCAGCCCCAGCATTTT. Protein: CASSFAGLGQPQHF.

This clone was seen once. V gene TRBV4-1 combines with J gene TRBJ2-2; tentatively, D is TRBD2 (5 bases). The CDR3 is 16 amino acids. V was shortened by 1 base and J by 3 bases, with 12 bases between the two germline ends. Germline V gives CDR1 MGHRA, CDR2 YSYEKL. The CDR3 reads CASSQVLGYDTGELFF. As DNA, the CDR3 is TGCGCCAGCAGCCAAGTACTAGGTTACGACACCGGGGAGCTGTTTTTT.

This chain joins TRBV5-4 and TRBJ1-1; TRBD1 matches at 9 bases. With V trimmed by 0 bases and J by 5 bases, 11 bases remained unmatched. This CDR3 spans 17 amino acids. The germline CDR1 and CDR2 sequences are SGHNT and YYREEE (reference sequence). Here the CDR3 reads CASSLVVKDRGGTEAFF. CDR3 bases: TGTGCCAGCAGCTTGGTGGTTAAGGACAGGGGAGGGACTGAAGCTTTCTTT.

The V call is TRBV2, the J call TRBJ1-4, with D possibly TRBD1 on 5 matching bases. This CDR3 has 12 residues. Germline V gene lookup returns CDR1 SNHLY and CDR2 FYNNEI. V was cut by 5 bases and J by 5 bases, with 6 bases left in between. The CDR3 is CASSNRNEKLFF. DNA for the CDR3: TGTGCCAGCAGTAACAGGAATGAAAAACTGTTTTTT.

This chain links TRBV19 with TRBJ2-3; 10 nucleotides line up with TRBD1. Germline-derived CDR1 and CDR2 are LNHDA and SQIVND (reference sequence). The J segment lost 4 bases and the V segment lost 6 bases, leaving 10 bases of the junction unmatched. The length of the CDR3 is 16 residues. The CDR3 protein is CASSPSGTGVPDTQYF. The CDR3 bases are TGTGCCAGTAGCCCCTCCGGGACAGGGGTGCCAGATACGCAGTATTTT.

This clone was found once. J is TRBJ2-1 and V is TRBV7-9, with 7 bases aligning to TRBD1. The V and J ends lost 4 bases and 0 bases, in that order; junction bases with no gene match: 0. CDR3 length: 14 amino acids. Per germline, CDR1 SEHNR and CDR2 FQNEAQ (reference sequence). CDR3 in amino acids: CASSWDSSYNEQFF. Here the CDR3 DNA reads TGTGCCAGCAGCTGGGACAGCTCCTACAATGAGCAGTTCTTC.

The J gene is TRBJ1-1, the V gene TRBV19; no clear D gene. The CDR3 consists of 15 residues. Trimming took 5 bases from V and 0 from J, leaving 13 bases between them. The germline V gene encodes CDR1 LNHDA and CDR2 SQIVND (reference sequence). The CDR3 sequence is CASSLPTGLNTEAFF. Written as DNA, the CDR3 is TGTGCCAGTAGTCTCCCGACGGGTCTGAACACTGAAGCTTTCTTT.

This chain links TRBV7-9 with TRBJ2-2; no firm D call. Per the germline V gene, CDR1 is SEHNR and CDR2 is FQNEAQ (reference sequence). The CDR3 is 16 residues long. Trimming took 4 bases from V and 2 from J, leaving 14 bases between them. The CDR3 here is CASSSRTPSNTGELFF. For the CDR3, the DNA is TGTGCCAGCAGCTCCCGGACCCCCTCCAACACCGGGGAGCTGTTTTTT.

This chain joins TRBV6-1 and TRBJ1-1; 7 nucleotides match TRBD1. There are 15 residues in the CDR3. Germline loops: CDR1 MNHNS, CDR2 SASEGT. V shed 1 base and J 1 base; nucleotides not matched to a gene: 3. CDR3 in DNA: TGTGCCAGCAGTGAAGGCGGGACAGCGAACACTGAAGCTTTCTTT. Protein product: CASSEGGTANTEAFF.

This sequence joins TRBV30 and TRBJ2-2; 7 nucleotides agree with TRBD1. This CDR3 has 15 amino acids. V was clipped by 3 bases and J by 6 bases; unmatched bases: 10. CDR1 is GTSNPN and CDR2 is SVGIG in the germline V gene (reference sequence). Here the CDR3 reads CAWRGGPPPPGELFF. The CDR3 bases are TGTGCCTGGAGAGGGGGCCCTCCCCCCCCCGGGGAGCTGTTTTTT. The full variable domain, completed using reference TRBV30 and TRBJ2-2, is SQTIHQWPATLVQPVGSPLSLECTVEGTSNPNLYWYRQAAGRGLQLLFYSVGIGQISSEVPQNLSASRPQDRQFILSSKKLLLSDSGFYLCAWRGGPPPPGELFFGEGSRLTVL.

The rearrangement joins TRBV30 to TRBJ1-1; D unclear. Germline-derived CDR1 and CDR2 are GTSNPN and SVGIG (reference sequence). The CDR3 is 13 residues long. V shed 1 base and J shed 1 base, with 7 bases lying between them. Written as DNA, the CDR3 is TGTGCCTGGAGTGGATTGGCGAACACTGAAGCTTTCTTT. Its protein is CAWSGLANTEAFF.

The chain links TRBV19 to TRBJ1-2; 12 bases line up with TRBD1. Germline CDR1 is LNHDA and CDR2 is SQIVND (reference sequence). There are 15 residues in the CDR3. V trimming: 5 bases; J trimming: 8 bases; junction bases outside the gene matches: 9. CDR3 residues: CASSPLKGQGAGYTF. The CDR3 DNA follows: TGTGCCAGTAGTCCCCTCAAGGGACAGGGGGCCGGCTACACCTTC.